These 27 T cell receptor beta chains share one sample of origin, sequenced in a study of CD8 T cells in Susac syndrome. With random hexamers, roughly 0.45 to 1 ug RNA was reverse transcribed. TCRdb itself ran the immunoSEQ multiplex PCR reads through MiXCR, one entry per CDR3 protein. The table shows about 180,000 distinct CDR3 sequences, with around 95% occurring only once. Sequencing used CD8+ T cells from PBMCs. These receptors were collected from a human donor with multiple sclerosis.

The V gene is TRBV7-9, the J gene TRBJ2-1; a possible D gene is TRBD1 (6 bases). This CDR3 has 17 residues. In germline, CDR1 is SEHNR, CDR2 FQNEAQ (reference sequence). V gave up 5 bases and J gave up 1 base, with 18 bases separating them. CDR3 DNA: TGTGCCAGCAGCACGACAGGCCCCGGGTTGTCCTACAATGAGCAGTTCTTC. Protein sequence: CASSTTGPGLSYNEQFF.

This clonotype was counted a single time. V usage is TRBV7-9 and J usage is TRBJ1-2; D may be TRBD1 (6 bases). Germline lookup yields CDR1 SEHNR and CDR2 FQNEAQ (reference sequence). Trimming stripped 8 bases from V and 2 bases from J, with 9 bases between. The CDR3 extends over 12 amino acids. CDR3 in DNA: TGTGCCAGCGTGGACAGCAACTATGGCTACACCTTC. Translated, it gives CASVDSNYGYTF.

This rearrangement joins TRBV27 to TRBJ2-1; TRBD2 agrees at 11 bases. CDR1 and CDR2 (germline): MNHEY, SMNVEV (reference sequence). The trim removed 2 bases at V and 4 bases at J, leaving 1 base unmatched. The CDR3 loop spans 15 amino acids. As DNA, the CDR3 is TGTGCCAGCAGTTTACTAGCGGGAGGTTACAATGAGCAGTTCTTC. Protein product: CASSLLAGGYNEQFF.

This chain joins TRBV6-5 and TRBJ1-1; D not resolved. The CDR3 loop spans 12 amino acids. The germline V gene has CDR1 MNHEY and CDR2 SVGAGI. The V and J ends lost 2 bases and 6 bases respectively, with 7 bases between them. DNA for the CDR3: TGTGCCAGCAGTTACGGCGGGGCTGAAGCTTTCTTT. Translation gives CASSYGGAEAFF.

V is TRBV20-1 and J is TRBJ2-7; D possibly matches TRBD1 or TRBD2 (5 bases each). The CDR3 runs to 13 residues. Trimming took off 4 bases at V and 5 bases at J, with 15 bases between the two ends. Per germline, CDR1 DFQATT and CDR2 SNEGSKA (reference sequence). In nucleotides, the CDR3 is TGCAGTGCTACGGATTTTTTGGGGGACGAGCAGTACTTC. Encoded protein: CSATDFLGDEQYF.

The chain joins TRBV7-2 to TRBJ2-1; a possible D gene is TRBD2 (5 bases). The V and J ends lost 5 bases and 0 bases respectively, with 14 bases between them. The CDR3 runs 16 residues. Looked up from germline, CDR1 is SGHTA and CDR2 is FQGNSA. The CDR3: CASSPSGEGSYNEQFF. Here the CDR3 DNA reads TGTGCCAGCAGCCCTTCGGGTGAGGGCTCCTACAATGAGCAGTTCTTC.

This clonotype has only one observation. V and J are TRBV27 and TRBJ1-2; unclear D gene. Germline V lookup: CDR1 MNHEY, CDR2 SMNVEV (reference sequence). The ends were cut back, 8 bases at V and 10 bases at J, with 17 bases in the middle. This CDR3 has 12 residues. CDR3 sequence reads: CASGSGRLDYTF. In DNA, the CDR3 is TGTGCCAGCGGATCCGGCCGCCTTGACTACACCTTC.

V usage is TRBV2 and J usage is TRBJ2-4; D not resolved. CDR1 SNHLY and CDR2 FYNNEI come from the germline V gene. The CDR3 consists of 12 residues. The V gene lost 6 bases and the J gene lost 3 bases, with 6 bases spanning the gap. The CDR3 spells CASRGNKNIQYF. The CDR3 nucleotides read TGTGCCAGCAGGGGGAACAAAAACATTCAGTACTTC.

The V call is TRBV12-3 or TRBV12-4, the J call TRBJ1-6; TRBD1 agrees at 8 bases. The CDR3 totals 13 residues. Trimming cost V 6 bases and J 9 bases; bases outside gene matches: 4. The CDR3 spells CASSGQGISPLHF. The CDR3 nucleotides are TGTGCCAGCAGCGGACAGGGTATTTCACCCCTCCACTTT.

This sequence joins TRBV12-3 or TRBV12-4 and TRBJ2-5, with a possible D match to TRBD1 (6 bases). This CDR3 is built from 14 residues. Trimming left V 6 bases short and J 3 bases short, with 14 bases between. The CDR3 DNA is TGTGCCAGCAGCCTCACGACAGGAGAAGAGACCCAGTACTTC. As protein: CASSLTTGEETQYF.

This sequence joins TRBV5-6 and TRBJ2-1; the D is unclear. The CDR3 has 14 residues. Germline V gene sequence: CDR1 SGHDT, CDR2 YYEEEE. Between the trimmed V and J ends, which lost 0 bases and 1 base, there was a span of 5 bases. The CDR3 bases are TGTGCCAGCAGCTTGGCGGAATCCTACAATGAGCAGTTCTTC. Translated, it gives CASSLAESYNEQFF.

The V gene is TRBV5-1, the J gene TRBJ1-1; 10 nucleotides align to TRBD1. Losses at the gene ends were 4 bases for V and 10 bases for J; bases not matched to a gene: 4. Germline CDR1 and CDR2: SGHRS and YFSETQ. The CDR3 has 12 amino acids. CDR3 in DNA: TGCGCCAGCAGCCTCGACAGGGGGCTAGCTTTCTTT. Its translation is CASSLDRGLAFF.

The genes are TRBV20-1 and TRBJ2-1, with unresolved D. Trimming took off 3 bases at V and 4 bases at J, with 10 bases between the two ends. The CDR3 totals 13 residues. Germline V gene data show CDR1 as DFQATT and CDR2 as SNEGSKA (reference sequence). CDR3 sequence reads: CSASRVPYNEQFF. The CDR3 nucleotides are TGCAGTGCTAGTAGGGTCCCTTACAATGAGCAGTTCTTC.

The chain uses TRBV3-1 and TRBJ2-7; tentative D call: TRBD2 (5 bases). Per the germline V gene, CDR1 is LGHDT and CDR2 is YNNKEL (reference sequence). The CDR3 has 14 amino acids. Deletions cut 4 bases from V and 3 bases from J, with 13 bases between. The CDR3 nucleotides are TGTGCCAGCAGCCTGAGGGTGGCGGGCTACGAGCAGTACTTC. It is translated as CASSLRVAGYEQYF.

The chain recombines TRBV4-1 with TRBJ2-7; D unresolved. The CDR3 loop spans 13 amino acids. CDR1 and CDR2 (germline): MGHRA, YSYEKL. Trimming cost V 0 bases and J 0 bases, with 3 bases left between them. CDR3 loop: CASSQDDSYEQYF. As DNA, the CDR3 is TGCGCCAGCAGCCAAGATGACTCCTACGAGCAGTACTTC.

Here the CDR3 reads CASSPAQGNTEAFF. CDR3 nucleotides: TGTGCCAGCAGCCCGGCGCAGGGGAACACTGAAGCTTTCTTT. The chain is built from TRBV7-9 and TRBJ1-1, with a possible D match to TRBD1 (5 bases). The germline gives CDR1 SEHNR, CDR2 FQNEAQ (reference sequence). The CDR3 covers 14 residues. V dropped 5 bases and J dropped 1 base, with 11 bases sitting between them. Filled out from reference TRBV7-9 and TRBJ1-1, the complete variable domain reads DTGVSQNPRHKITKRGQNVTFRCDPISEHNRLYWYRQTLGQGPEFLTYFQNEAQLEKSRLLSDRFSAERPKGSFSTLEIQRTEQGDSAMYLCASSPAQGNTEAFFGQGTRLTVV.

The chain carries TRBV3-1 and TRBJ1-4, with a tentative D call TRBD1 (5 bases). V dropped 4 bases and J dropped 0 bases, with 9 bases sitting between them. This CDR3 has 15 residues. CDR1 is LGHDT and CDR2 is YNNKEL in the germline V gene (reference sequence). CDR3 in amino acids: CASSPWTSTNEKLFF. The DNA of the CDR3 is TGTGCCAGCAGCCCTTGGACATCAACTAATGAAAAACTGTTTTTT.

The chain employs TRBV2 and TRBJ2-1; possibly TRBD2 for D (5 bases). The CDR3 consists of 15 residues. CDR1 is SNHLY, CDR2 FYNNEI, per germline. Trimming removed 5 bases at V and 8 bases at J, with 19 bases between. The CDR3 spells CASSRSSLPRHEQFF. The CDR3 DNA is TGTGCCAGCAGTAGATCTAGCTTGCCTAGGCATGAGCAGTTCTTC.

The rearrangement uses TRBV4-2 and TRBJ2-1; 7 bases are shared with TRBD2. Trimming at V came to 0 bases and at J to 0 bases, leaving 2 bases not matched to a gene. Germline values: CDR1 LGHNA, CDR2 YNFKEQ. The CDR3 length is 16 residues. The CDR3 protein is CASSQDAGVSYNEQFF. The CDR3 bases are TGTGCCAGCAGCCAAGATGCGGGGGTCTCCTACAATGAGCAGTTCTTC.

This sequence joins TRBV20-1 and TRBJ2-1, with D unclear. Germline loops: CDR1 DFQATT, CDR2 SNEGSKA (reference sequence). V shed 5 bases and J shed 4 bases, with 6 bases lying between them. The CDR3 totals 11 residues. CDR3: CSARQYNEQFF. In nucleotides, the CDR3 is TGCAGTGCTCGACAATACAATGAGCAGTTCTTC.

This rearrangement joins TRBV28 to TRBJ1-1; 9 nucleotides match TRBD1. Germline CDR1 MDHEN, CDR2 SYDVKM. Unmatched junction bases numbered 4, after V lost 1 base and J lost 1 base. The CDR3 covers 16 residues. The chain's CDR3 is CASSLYPTGGNTEAFF. The CDR3 coding sequence is TGTGCCAGCAGTTTATACCCGACAGGGGGGAACACTGAAGCTTTCTTT.

The chain has TRBV18 and TRBJ2-3, with 7 bases matching TRBD1. V was clipped by 3 bases and J by 2 bases; unmatched bases: 8. The CDR3 length is 16 residues. Germline loops: CDR1 KGHSH, CDR2 LQKENI. The CDR3 region has the DNA TGTGCCAGCTCACCGGGGGACAGCCCCAACACAGATACGCAGTATTTT. Translated, it gives CASSPGDSPNTDTQYF. Full variable domain (missing parts from reference TRBV18 and TRBJ2-3): NAGVMQNPRHLVRRRGQEARLRCSPMKGHSHVYWYRQLPEEGLKFMVYLQKENIIDESGMPKERFSAEFPKEGPSILRIQQVVRGDSAAYFCASSPGDSPNTDTQYFGPGTRLTVL.

The chain has TRBV20-1 and TRBJ2-7; 8 bases align to TRBD2. The CDR3 is 14 residues long. Trimming cost V 0 bases and J 2 bases; bases outside gene matches: 3. The germline gives CDR1 DFQATT, CDR2 SNEGSKA (reference sequence). The CDR3 protein is CSARDREGAYEQYF. DNA for the CDR3: TGCAGTGCTAGAGACCGGGAGGGGGCCTACGAGCAGTACTTC.

This clonotype was detected once. The gene calls are TRBV20-1 and TRBJ2-7; 7 nucleotides agree with TRBD1. Germline V lookup: CDR1 DFQATT, CDR2 SNEGSKA (reference sequence). The CDR3 consists of 16 residues. With V trimmed by 7 bases and J by 3 bases, 18 bases remained unmatched. In DNA form, the CDR3 reads TGCAGTGTTCAACTACTCACGGGACAGACGCACTACGAGCAGTACTTC. Its translation is CSVQLLTGQTHYEQYF.

CDR3 region: CASIRDQETQYF. The CDR3 nucleotides read TGTGCCAGCATCAGGGACCAAGAGACCCAGTACTTC. The J gene is TRBJ2-5, the V gene TRBV2; D is possibly TRBD1 (5 bases). Germline lookup yields CDR1 SNHLY and CDR2 FYNNEI. The CDR3 covers 12 residues. The V end lost 7 bases, the J end lost 0 bases, and 6 bases lay between the germline ends.

This chain links TRBV15 with TRBJ2-3; D is unclear. The V and J ends lost 2 bases and 1 base respectively, with 13 bases between them. This CDR3 spans 16 amino acids. Looked up from germline, CDR1 is LNHNV and CDR2 is YYDKDF (reference sequence). The CDR3 coding sequence is TGTGCCACCAGCAGATCCACCGACGTCCGCACAGATACGCAGTATTTT. This translates into CATSRSTDVRTDTQYF.

The DNA of the CDR3 is TGCAGTGCTCAGGGGGCGAGTGACACTGAAGCTTTCTTT. The encoded protein is CSAQGASDTEAFF. The chain couples TRBV20-1 to TRBJ1-1; 8 bases line up with TRBD1. Germline V gives CDR1 DFQATT, CDR2 SNEGSKA (reference sequence). The length of the CDR3 is 13 residues. Trimming at V came to 5 bases and at J to 3 bases, leaving 5 bases not matched to a gene.